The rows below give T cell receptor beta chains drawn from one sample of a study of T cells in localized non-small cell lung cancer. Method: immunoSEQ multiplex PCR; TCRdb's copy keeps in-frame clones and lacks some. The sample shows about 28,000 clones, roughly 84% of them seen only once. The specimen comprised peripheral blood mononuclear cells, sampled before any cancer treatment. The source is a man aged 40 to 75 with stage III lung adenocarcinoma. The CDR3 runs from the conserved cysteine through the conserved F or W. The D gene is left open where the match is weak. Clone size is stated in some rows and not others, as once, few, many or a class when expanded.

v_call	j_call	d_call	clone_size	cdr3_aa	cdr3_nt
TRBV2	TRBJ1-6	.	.	CASSEAGASYNSPLHF	TGTGCCAGCAGTGAAGCAGGGGCCTCCTATAATTCACCCCTCCACTTT
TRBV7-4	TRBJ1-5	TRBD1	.	CASSSGTGVSHSNQPQHF	TGTGCCAGCAGCTCCGGGACAGGTGTCTCTCATAGCAATCAGCCCCAGCATTTT
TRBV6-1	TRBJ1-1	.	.	CASSEWGGHTEAFF	TGTGCCAGCAGTGAATGGGGGGGACACACTGAAGCTTTCTTT
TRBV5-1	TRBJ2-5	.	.	CASSSGYSQETQYF	TGCGCCAGCAGCTCGGGTTATTCTCAAGAGACCCAGTACTTC
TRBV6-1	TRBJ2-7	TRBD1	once	CASGAGGRYEQYF	TGTGCCAGTGGGGCAGGGGGCAGGTACGAGCAGTACTTC
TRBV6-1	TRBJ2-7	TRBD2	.	CASSEAGLAGARFYEQYF	TGTGCCAGCAGTGAAGCGGGCCTAGCGGGAGCCAGGTTCTACGAGCAGTACTTC
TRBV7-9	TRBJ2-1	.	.	CASSFSPVQFF	TGTGCCAGCAGCTTCTCCCCTGTGCAGTTCTTC
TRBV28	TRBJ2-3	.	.	CASSLEKGKGADTQYF	TGTGCCAGCAGTTTAGAGAAGGGGAAGGGCGCAGATACGCAGTATTTT
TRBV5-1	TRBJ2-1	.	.	CASKQAYSYNGQFF	TGCGCCAGCAAGCAGGCATATTCCTACAATGGGCAGTTCTTC
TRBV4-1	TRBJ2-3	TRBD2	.	CASSRSQREGVDTQYF	TGCGCCAGCAGCCGCTCGCAGCGGGAGGGAGTAGATACGCAGTATTTT
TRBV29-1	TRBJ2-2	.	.	CSAAQEMAGELFF	TGCAGCGCCGCACAGGAAATGGCCGGGGAGCTGTTTTTT
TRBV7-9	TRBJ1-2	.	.	CASNTLSTYGYTF	TGTGCCAGCAACACCCTTTCTACCTATGGCTACACCTTC
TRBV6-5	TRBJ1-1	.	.	CASSYSQNLEAFF	TGTGCCAGCAGTTATAGTCAGAACCTTGAAGCTTTCTTT
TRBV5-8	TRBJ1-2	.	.	CASSFLKRNTF	TGTGCCAGCAGCTTTCTCAAGAGAAACACCTTC
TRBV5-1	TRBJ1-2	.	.	CASSLSGIPSNYGYTF	TGCGCCAGCAGCCTCAGTGGTATACCATCTAACTATGGCTACACCTTC
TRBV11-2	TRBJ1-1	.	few	CASSRLEKGTEAFF	TGTGCCAGCAGTCGGTTGGAGAAGGGCACTGAAGCTTTCTTT
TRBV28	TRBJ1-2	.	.	CASQGPNYGYTF	TGTGCCAGCCAGGGGCCTAACTATGGCTACACCTTC
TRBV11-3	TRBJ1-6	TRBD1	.	CASSFRTGGDSPLHF	TGTGCCAGCAGCTTTCGGACAGGGGGCGATTCACCCCTCCACTTT
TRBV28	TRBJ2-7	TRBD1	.	CASKWDSSLYEQYF	TGTGCCAGCAAGTGGGACAGCTCGCTCTACGAGCAGTACTTC
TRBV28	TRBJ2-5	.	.	CASRGFQETQYF	TGTGCCAGCCGGGGGTTCCAAGAGACCCAGTACTTC
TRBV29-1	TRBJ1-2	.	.	CSVGWTGGGYTF	TGCAGCGTCGGATGGACCGGAGGAGGCTACACCTTC
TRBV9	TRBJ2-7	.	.	CASSDGTGYEQYF	TGTGCCAGCAGTGATGGGACTGGCTACGAGCAGTACTTC
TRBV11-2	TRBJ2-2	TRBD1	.	CASSRGQGYTGELFF	TGTGCCAGCAGCCGAGGACAGGGGTACACCGGGGAGCTGTTTTTT
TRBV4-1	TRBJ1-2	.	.	CASSQQVGYGYTF	TGCGCCAGCAGCCAACAGGTTGGCTATGGCTACACCTTC
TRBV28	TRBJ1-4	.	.	CASSNQGFRNEKLFF	TGTGCCAGCAGTAACCAGGGTTTTCGGAATGAAAAACTGTTTTTT
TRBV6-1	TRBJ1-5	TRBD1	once	CASSLDRSNQPQHF	TGTGCCAGCAGCTTGGACAGGAGCAATCAGCCCCAGCATTTT
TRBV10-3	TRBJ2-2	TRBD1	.	CAISEQGGNTGELFF	TGTGCCATCAGTGAACAGGGGGGAAACACCGGGGAGCTGTTTTTT
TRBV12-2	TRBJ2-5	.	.	CASRPLGQGRRKTQYF	TGTGCAAGTCGCCCCCTGGGACAGGGGAGAAGAAAGACCCAGTACTTC
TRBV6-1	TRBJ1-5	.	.	CASKGSVGRHF	TGTGCCAGCAAGGGGTCCGTTGGGAGACATTTT
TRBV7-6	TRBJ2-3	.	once	CASSLGRSDTQYF	TGTGCCAGCAGCTTAGGGAGGTCGGATACGCAGTATTTT
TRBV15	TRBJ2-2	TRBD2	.	CATSRDAPSGAPGAGELFF	TGTGCCACCAGCAGAGATGCCCCCAGCGGGGCTCCGGGGGCCGGGGAGCTGTTTTTT
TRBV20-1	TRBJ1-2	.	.	CSARVDYGYTF	TGCAGTGCTAGAGTCGACTATGGCTACACCTTC
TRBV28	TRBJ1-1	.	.	CASSLERTVNTEAFF	TGTGCCAGCAGTTTGGAACGGACAGTAAACACTGAAGCTTTCTTT
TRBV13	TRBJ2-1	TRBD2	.	CASSLAGGRYEQFF	TGTGCCAGCAGCTTAGCGGGGGGTCGATATGAGCAGTTCTTC
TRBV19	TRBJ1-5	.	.	CASSRRERGQPQHF	TGTGCCAGTAGTCGCCGGGAGCGGGGTCAGCCCCAGCATTTT
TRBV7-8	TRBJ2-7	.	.	CASSPGSGAISYEQYF	TGTGCCAGCAGCCCTGGAAGTGGGGCAATCTCCTACGAGCAGTACTTC
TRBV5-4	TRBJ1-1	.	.	CASSLDRVWTEAFF	TGTGCCAGCAGCTTGGACAGGGTTTGGACTGAAGCTTTCTTT
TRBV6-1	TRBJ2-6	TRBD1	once	CASSGTGTGANVLTF	TGTGCCAGCAGTGGGACAGGGACCGGGGCCAACGTCCTGACTTTC
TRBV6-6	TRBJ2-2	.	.	CACRDFLANTGELFF	TGTGCCTGCCGGGACTTCCTCGCGAACACCGGGGAGCTGTTTTTT
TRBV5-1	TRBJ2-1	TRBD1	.	CASSLPGQGYNEQFF	TGCGCCAGCAGCTTACCGGGACAGGGATACAATGAGCAGTTCTTC
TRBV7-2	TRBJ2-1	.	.	CASSLVRLGDEQFF	TGTGCCAGCAGCTTAGTTCGCTTGGGGGATGAGCAGTTCTTC
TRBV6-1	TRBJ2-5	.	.	CASSEWGDQETQYF	TGTGCCAGCAGTGAATGGGGTGACCAAGAGACCCAGTACTTC
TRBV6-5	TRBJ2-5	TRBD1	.	CASSYSRQGQETQYF	TGTGCCAGCAGTTACTCGAGACAGGGGCAAGAGACCCAGTACTTC
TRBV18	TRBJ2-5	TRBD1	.	CASSPDRGIETQYF	TGTGCCAGCTCACCGGACAGGGGAATAGAGACCCAGTACTTC
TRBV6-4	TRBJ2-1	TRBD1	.	CASPGGGTALSEQFF	TGTGCCAGCCCAGGGGGCGGGACGGCGCTGAGTGAGCAGTTCTTC
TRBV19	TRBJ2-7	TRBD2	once	CATSRTSGSYEQYF	TGTGCCACCTCCAGGACTAGCGGCTCCTACGAGCAGTACTTC
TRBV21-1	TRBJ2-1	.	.	CASSKRDRCYNEQFF	TGTGCCAGCAGCAAACGGGACAGGTGCTACAATGAGCAGTTCTTC
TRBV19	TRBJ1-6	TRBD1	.	CASSIDRGNSPLHF	TGTGCCAGTAGTATAGACAGGGGGAACTCACCCCTCCACTTT